These T cell receptor beta chains were read from a single sample in a study of cytomegalovirus exposure and HLA in healthy donors. The repertoire was sequenced with immunoSEQ multiplex PCR; TCRdb's copy has only in-frame clones and lacks some. The sample shows around 130,000 clones, 61% of them seen only once. Sequenced sample: PBMCs. These receptors all come from a male donor in good health and CMV-seronegative. Each CDR3 is given with its conserved first and last residue. D genes are given only for firm matches. Some rows mark clone size as missing; the rest say once, few, many or name a class of expanded clone.

v_gene	d_gene	j_gene	abundance	CDR3nt	CDR3aa
TRBV29-1	.	TRBJ1-1	.	TGCAGCGTTGGAGGCACTGAAGCTTTCTTT	CSVGGTEAFF
TRBV5-1	.	TRBJ1-6	.	TGCGCCAGCAGCTTGGCCGGGGGGGCTGGAAATTCACCCCTCCACTTT	CASSLAGGAGNSPLHF
TRBV30	.	TRBJ2-7	.	TGTGCCTGGACACAGGGAATGGGATTGGGCTACGAGCAGTACTTC	CAWTQGMGLGYEQYF
TRBV5-1	.	TRBJ1-1	few	TGCGCCAGCAGCGCGCCCAACACTGAAGCTTTCTTT	CASSAPNTEAFF
TRBV25-1	.	TRBJ2-7	.	TGTGCCAGCAGTGGATACAGGGACGAGCAGTACTTC	CASSGYRDEQYF
TRBV4-3	TRBD2	TRBJ2-3	.	TGCGCCAGCAGCCAAGAAGCGGGGATTAGCACAGATACGCAGTATTTT	CASSQEAGISTDTQYF
TRBV27	.	TRBJ2-1	once	TGTGCCAGCAGTTCTCTGGCGCGGGGCTCCTACAATGAGCAGTTCTTC	CASSSLARGSYNEQFF
TRBV25-1	.	TRBJ1-2	.	TGTGCCAGCAGTGAAACGGGGGGAAACTATGGCTACACCTTC	CASSETGGNYGYTF
TRBV7-6	.	TRBJ2-2	.	TGTGCCAGCAGCTTAGGTGGCAGGGAAGTCACCGGGGAGCTGTTTTTT	CASSLGGREVTGELFF
TRBV6-5	TRBD1	TRBJ1-1	.	TGTGCCAGCAGACCACAGGGGGCTTACACTGAAGCTTTCTTT	CASRPQGAYTEAFF
TRBV5-6	TRBD1	TRBJ2-1	.	TGTGCCAGCAGCTTACCGGGACAGACTTGGGACAATGAGCAGTTCTTC	CASSLPGQTWDNEQFF
TRBV27	.	TRBJ1-1	few	TGTGCCAGCAGCCACCTCCCGGGACAAGGTAGGAAGAACACTGAAGCTTTCTTT	CASSHLPGQGRKNTEAFF
TRBV5-6	.	TRBJ1-6	.	TGTGCCAGCAGCTTGGCAACTGCGGCACCCCTCCACTTT	CASSLATAAPLHF
TRBV10-3	.	TRBJ1-5	.	TGTGCCATCAGCCGAGGGGCGGGAAATCAGCCCCAGCATTTT	CAISRGAGNQPQHF
TRBV10-2	TRBD2	TRBJ2-1	.	TGCGCCAGCCGGGTGGTGCTAGCGGGGTTGAATGAGCAGTTCTTC	CASRVVLAGLNEQFF
TRBV2	TRBD2	TRBJ2-7	.	TGTGCCAGCAGTGAGGGACTAGCGGGTGGCTCCTACGAGCAGTACTTC	CASSEGLAGGSYEQYF
TRBV10-3	.	TRBJ1-5	.	TGTGCCATCAGTGAGGAGGGGGTAGGGGGCAATCAGCCCCAGCATTTT	CAISEEGVGGNQPQHF
TRBV30	.	TRBJ1-1	once	TGTGCCTGGTCTGGGAGGCGGACTGAAGCTTTCTTT	CAWSGRRTEAFF
TRBV6-1	.	TRBJ2-5	.	TGTGCCAGCAGTGCCCTGGGGGCAGAGACCCAGTACTTC	CASSALGAETQYF
TRBV4-3	TRBD2	TRBJ2-1	.	TGCGCCAGCAGCCAAGATATCGTAGCGGGTACCTACAATGAGCAGTTCTTC	CASSQDIVAGTYNEQFF
TRBV30	TRBD2	TRBJ2-7	.	TGTGCCTGGAGAAAAATGGGGCTTGCGGGGGGCCCTCCCTACGAGCAGTACTTC	CAWRKMGLAGGPPYEQYF
TRBV7-9	.	TRBJ1-4	few	TGTGCCAGCAGCCCCCTCAGGGGAGGGGCAACTAATGAAAAACTGTTTTTT	CASSPLRGGATNEKLFF
TRBV28	TRBD1	TRBJ1-6	few	TGTGCCACCAAGGGGACAGGGAGCTCCTATAATTCACCCCTCCACTTT	CATKGTGSSYNSPLHF
TRBV7-2	TRBD2	TRBJ2-3	.	TGTGCCAGCAGCTTAGAGTATAGCGGGGGGGCTACAGATACGCAGTATTTT	CASSLEYSGGATDTQYF
TRBV25-1	.	TRBJ1-5	.	TGTGCCAGCAGTGCAGGGTTCGGCCAGCCCCAGCATTTT	CASSAGFGQPQHF
TRBV5-1	.	TRBJ2-3	.	TGCGCCAGCAGCCTCCTGACAGCGACAACTAGCACAGATACGCAGTATTTT	CASSLLTATTSTDTQYF
TRBV29-1	TRBD1	TRBJ2-5	few	TGCAGCGTCCGCCGGGGACAGATCTCGGAGACCCAGTACTTC	CSVRRGQISETQYF
TRBV19	.	TRBJ2-7	.	TGTGCCAGTAGTAGAGGCCACGAGCAGTACTTC	CASSRGHEQYF
TRBV10-2	.	TRBJ1-2	.	TGCGCCAGCAGTGAAGGCAGGGCCTATGGCTACACCTTC	CASSEGRAYGYTF
TRBV23-1	TRBD1	TRBJ2-7	few	TGCGCCAGCACCCCAGATGGGTCGACAGGGCCGTACTTC	CASTPDGSTGPYF
TRBV6-5	TRBD1	TRBJ1-2	.	TGTGCCAGCAGTTTTAAACAGGGGGATGGCTACACCTTC	CASSFKQGDGYTF
TRBV6-5	TRBD2	TRBJ2-1	few	TGTGCCAGCAGAGCGGGGCGGGAAGTAAATGAGCAGTTCTTC	CASRAGREVNEQFF
TRBV7-2	TRBD2	TRBJ2-1	once	TGTGCCAGCAGCTCTAAGTTCCGTAGCGGGGGCGTTGGGAATGAGCAGTTCTTC	CASSSKFRSGGVGNEQFF
TRBV2	TRBD2	TRBJ2-2	once	TGTGCCAGTACCCGACTAGCGAACGGCGGGGAGCTGTTTTTT	CASTRLANGGELFF
TRBV21-1	.	TRBJ2-7	.	TGTGCCAGCAGCAAATCGCGACAGGGGAACTACGAGCAGTACTTC	CASSKSRQGNYEQYF
TRBV6-1	.	TRBJ2-7	.	TGTGCCAGCAGTGAGGCAGGGATGTCCTACGAGCAGTACTTC	CASSEAGMSYEQYF
TRBV11-2	TRBD1	TRBJ1-2	few	TGTGCCAGCAGCTGGGCCGGGACAGGCTATGGCTACACCTTC	CASSWAGTGYGYTF
TRBV7-3	.	TRBJ2-3	.	TGTGCCAGCAGCCCAGGACAGAGCACAGATACGCAGTATTTT	CASSPGQSTDTQYF
TRBV19	.	TRBJ1-1	once	TGTGCCAGTAGTTCCGCGGGGATGAACACTGAAGCTTTCTTT	CASSSAGMNTEAFF
TRBV6-4	.	TRBJ1-4	few	TGTGCCAGCAACAGGACAGATGAAAAACTGTTTTTT	CASNRTDEKLFF
TRBV7-9	.	TRBJ1-6	few	TGTGCCAGCAGCCAGAATTCACCCCTCCACTTT	CASSQNSPLHF
TRBV28	.	TRBJ2-2	.	TGTGCCAGCAGTTCACCGGGACAAGCGAACACCGGGGAGCTGTTTTTT	CASSSPGQANTGELFF
TRBV7-2	.	TRBJ1-2	.	TGTGCCAGCAGCTTAGGTTCCGGGGAAGGCTACACCTTC	CASSLGSGEGYTF
TRBV27	.	TRBJ2-1	.	TGTGCCAGCAGTTTATCTCTAGCCTTTGTTGTCAATGAGCAGTTCTTC	CASSLSLAFVVNEQFF
TRBV23-1	TRBD2	TRBJ2-7	.	TGCGCCAGCGGATCGGGGGGTCGAACCTACGAGCAGTACTTC	CASGSGGRTYEQYF
TRBV9	.	TRBJ2-5	once	TGTGCCAGCAGCGTAGAAGGCAGAGCGGAGACCCAGTACTTC	CASSVEGRAETQYF
TRBV14	.	TRBJ1-2	few	TGTGCCAGCAGCCAATCAGGGAATGGCTACACCTTC	CASSQSGNGYTF